Listed below are T cell receptor beta chains from one sample, sequenced in a study of PD-1 blockade in classical Hodgkin lymphoma. Clones were sequenced by immunoSEQ multiplex PCR, and TCRdb holds only the in-frame ones, with some missing. Of fewer than 65,000 clones listed, 85% to 90% are singletons. Specimen: peripheral blood mononuclear cells (PBMCs), collected at baseline. These receptors originate from a human donor with classical Hodgkin lymphoma. CDR3s include the opening cysteine and the closing phenylalanine or tryptophan. D genes are given only for firm matches. Part of the rows lack a size; the others show once, few, many or a class for expanded clones.

v_call	clone_size	d_call	j_call	cdr3_aa	cdr3_nt
TRBV6-6	NA	NA	TRBJ1-4	CASSYRGGSNEKLFF	TGTGCCAGCAGTTACCGAGGTGGCTCGAATGAAAAACTGTTTTTT
TRBV2	NA	NA	TRBJ2-7	CASSEIYEQYF	TGTGCCAGCAGTGAAATTTACGAGCAGTACTTC
TRBV7-9	NA	NA	TRBJ1-2	CASSPGLYGYTF	TGTGCCAGCAGCCCTGGACTCTATGGCTACACCTTC
TRBV10-3	NA	NA	TRBJ2-7	CAIRGSAYEQYF	TGTGCCATCAGAGGGTCTGCCTACGAGCAGTACTTC
TRBV7-9	NA	TRBD2	TRBJ2-5	CASSLTAGAQETQYF	TGTGCCAGCAGCTTAACAGCGGGGGCCCAAGAGACCCAGTACTTC
TRBV20-1	NA	NA	TRBJ1-2	CSAGGTYGYTF	TGCAGTGCTGGGGGCACCTATGGCTACACCTTC
TRBV5-1	NA	TRBD1	TRBJ2-2	CASSSGTGATGELFF	TGCGCCAGCAGCTCCGGGACAGGGGCCACCGGGGAGCTGTTTTTT
TRBV9	NA	NA	TRBJ1-4	CASSVATGTNEKLFF	TGTGCCAGCAGCGTAGCAACAGGAACTAATGAAAAACTGTTTTTT
TRBV28	NA	NA	TRBJ1-5	CASFRNQPQHF	TGTGCCAGCTTTAGAAATCAGCCCCAGCATTTT
TRBV6-4	few	NA	TRBJ1-2	CASSSWGRGGYTF	TGTGCCAGCAGTTCCTGGGGGCGCGGTGGCTACACCTTC
TRBV5-1	NA	NA	TRBJ2-3	CASSSAQPSSTDTQYF	TGCGCCAGCAGCTCAGCTCAGCCGAGTAGCACAGATACGCAGTATTTT
TRBV7-9	NA	NA	TRBJ1-5	CASSLQGAVGNQPQHF	TGTGCCAGCAGCTTACAGGGCGCGGTTGGCAATCAGCCCCAGCATTTT
TRBV6-1	NA	NA	TRBJ1-1	CASISRRLGDTEAFF	TGTGCCAGCATCTCAAGGAGGTTAGGGGACACTGAAGCTTTCTTT
TRBV7-9	NA	NA	TRBJ1-1	CASSLEGVSAGEAFF	TGTGCCAGCAGCTTAGAGGGTGTTAGTGCAGGAGAAGCTTTCTTT
TRBV19	NA	TRBD1	TRBJ2-1	CASKPGQGAGEQFF	TGTGCCAGTAAACCGGGACAGGGGGCGGGTGAGCAGTTCTTC
TRBV27	NA	TRBD2	TRBJ2-7	CASSLDPGLAGYEQYF	TGTGCCAGCAGTTTAGATCCGGGACTAGCGGGCTACGAGCAGTACTTC
TRBV14	NA	NA	TRBJ2-5	CASSQTETQYF	TGTGCCAGCAGCCAAACAGAGACCCAGTACTTC
TRBV7-9	NA	NA	TRBJ2-7	CASSLSAYEQYF	TGTGCCAGCAGCTTAAGCGCCTACGAGCAGTACTTC
TRBV9	NA	NA	TRBJ1-6	CASSVAQLNSPLHF	TGTGCCAGCAGCGTAGCCCAGCTTAATTCACCCCTCCACTTT
TRBV18	NA	NA	TRBJ1-2	CASSPEIGTLANYGYTF	TGTGCCAGCTCACCGGAAATCGGTACCTTGGCTAACTATGGCTACACCTTC
TRBV30	NA	NA	TRBJ2-7	CAWRPPGAYEQYF	TGTGCCTGGAGGCCCCCAGGGGCCTACGAGCAGTACTTC
TRBV2	few	NA	TRBJ1-5	CASSDFGANQPQHF	TGTGCCAGCAGTGATTTCGGCGCTAATCAGCCCCAGCATTTT
TRBV6-5	NA	NA	TRBJ2-2	CASSNRENTGELFF	TGTGCCAGCAGTAACCGGGAAAACACCGGGGAGCTGTTTTTT
TRBV29-1	NA	NA	TRBJ1-1	CSVESPETGIEAFF	TGCAGCGTTGAGTCCCCCGAAACAGGGATTGAAGCTTTCTTT
TRBV5-1	NA	TRBD2	TRBJ2-3	CASSDRGSGGADTQYF	TGCGCCAGCAGCGACCGGGGTAGCGGGGGGGCAGATACGCAGTATTTT
TRBV11-3	once	TRBD1	TRBJ1-1	CASSYTGDTEAFF	TGTGCCAGCAGTTATACAGGGGACACTGAAGCTTTCTTT
TRBV27	NA	NA	TRBJ2-5	CATKGSGFRETQYF	TGTGCCACCAAAGGATCTGGCTTTAGGGAGACCCAGTACTTC
TRBV5-4	NA	NA	TRBJ2-5	CASSPGRTETQYF	TGTGCCAGCAGCCCAGGCAGGACGGAGACCCAGTACTTC
TRBV6-1	NA	NA	TRBJ2-1	CASSAPAGGLGVNEQFF	TGTGCCAGCAGTGCACCGGCCGGGGGGCTCGGGGTCAATGAGCAGTTCTTC
TRBV18	NA	NA	TRBJ2-7	CASSQLTYEQYF	TGTGCCAGCTCACAACTAACCTACGAGCAGTACTTC
TRBV19	NA	TRBD1	TRBJ1-2	CASSASGGPEGYTF	TGTGCCAGTAGTGCGTCAGGGGGCCCTGAGGGCTACACCTTC
TRBV5-1	NA	NA	TRBJ1-4	CASSLVAWGREEKLFF	TGCGCCAGCAGCTTGGTGGCGTGGGGGCGCGAAGAAAAACTGTTTTTT
TRBV7-9	once	NA	TRBJ2-2	CASGARTSAGELFF	TGTGCCAGCGGGGCACGGACGAGTGCCGGGGAGCTGTTTTTT
TRBV4-1	NA	NA	TRBJ2-1	CASSHSGTEQFF	TGCGCCAGCAGCCACTCAGGGACTGAGCAGTTCTTC
TRBV30	NA	NA	TRBJ1-1	CAWRFGILGEAFF	TGTGCCTGGAGGTTTGGAATTTTAGGGGAAGCTTTCTTT
TRBV2	NA	TRBD1	TRBJ2-3	CASSYGTGGADTQYF	TGTGCCAGCAGTTACGGGACAGGGGGTGCAGATACGCAGTATTTT
TRBV27	NA	TRBD1	TRBJ1-2	CASSSGTGAQNGYTF	TGTGCCAGCAGCTCAGGGACAGGGGCTCAAAATGGCTACACCTTC
TRBV1	NA	NA	TRBJ1-2	CTSSPDFAGSGGYTF	TGCACCAGCAGCCCCGATTTTGCGGGATCGGGTGGCTACACCTTC
TRBV7-2	NA	NA	TRBJ1-4	CASSLGSGGVSEKLFF	TGTGCCAGCAGCTTAGGTTCGGGGGGCGTTAGTGAAAAACTGTTTTTT
TRBV7-8	NA	NA	TRBJ2-5	CASSLRALEETQYF	TGTGCCAGCAGCTTGCGGGCCTTGGAGGAGACCCAGTACTTC
TRBV13	NA	NA	TRBJ1-5	CASSQQRDQPQHF	TGTGCCAGCAGCCAGCAGAGAGATCAGCCCCAGCATTTT
TRBV25-1	NA	NA	TRBJ2-1	CASRAGIEQFF	TGTGCCAGCAGGGCCGGCATTGAGCAGTTCTTC
TRBV7-6	NA	NA	TRBJ1-1	CASSLDAPPMNTEAFF	TGTGCCAGCAGCTTAGACGCTCCCCCTATGAACACTGAAGCTTTCTTT
TRBV6-6	NA	NA	TRBJ1-4	CASSYSKGQNEKLFF	TGTGCCAGCAGTTACTCGAAGGGCCAGAATGAAAAACTGTTTTTT
TRBV5-1	NA	TRBD1	TRBJ2-5	CASSMDRETQYF	TGCGCCAGCAGCATGGACAGGGAGACCCAGTACTTC
TRBV10-1	NA	NA	TRBJ1-1	CASSETGGTEAFF	TGCGCCAGCAGTGAGACGGGTGGCACTGAAGCTTTCTTT
TRBV27	few	NA	TRBJ1-1	CASSLTPMYATEAFF	TGTGCCAGCAGTTTAACCCCTATGTACGCCACTGAAGCTTTCTTT
TRBV7-9	NA	NA	TRBJ2-7	CASSSPGEQYF	TGTGCCAGCAGCTCCCCCGGTGAGCAGTACTTC